This T cell receptor (beta chain) was identified in a study of T cells in Graves' hyperthyroidism and ophthalmopathy. Whole-study context: The authors collected peripheral blood at initial diagnosis, before any treatment.

In this sample, this clonotype turned up many times. Regions amplified from RNA transcripts were the TCR beta CDR3 regions. When the TCR CDR3 underwent first-round RT-PCR, the HTBI primer set was used. In TCRdb, the multiplex PCR reads were re-called with MiXCR into one record per CDR3 protein. The sample lists roughly 400,000 distinct CDR3 sequences, around 15% seen once, with 25% to 30% in the top ten. Clinical symptoms, serum thyroxine, TRAb, thyroid ultrasound and orbital computed tomography informed diagnoses. The sequenced sample consisted of blood. The TCR comes from a man between 45 and 60 years old with Graves' ophthalmopathy.

The CDR3 reads CASKVADRVYF. Written as DNA, the CDR3 is TGTGCCAGCAAGGTAGCGGACCGTGTGTATTTT. V usage is TRBV2 and J usage is TRBJ2-3; weak D call: TRBD2 (6 bases). Germline lookup yields CDR1 SNHLY and CDR2 FYNNEI. The V gene lost 7 bases and the J gene lost 14 bases, with 16 bases spanning the gap. CDR3 length: 11 residues.